Presented here are 8 T cell receptor beta chains from one specimen sequenced in a study of cytomegalovirus exposure and HLA in healthy donors. The PCR made use of 60 Vbeta and 13 Jbeta primers. The assay was immunoSEQ multiplex PCR, and TCRdb's table has in-frame clones only and misses some. This sample's table has about 130,000 clones. The specimen sequenced was PBMCs. These receptors were collected from a woman aged 40 to 49 in good health and CMV-seropositive.

This chain joins TRBV7-9 and TRBJ2-1; 15 positions agree with TRBD2. V dropped 5 bases and J dropped 6; count of bases not matched to a gene: 14. This CDR3 has 19 residues. CDR1 SEHNR and CDR2 FQNEAQ come from the germline V gene (reference sequence). The CDR3: CASSSRGLAGGMAGNEQFF. CDR3 DNA sequence: TGTGCCAGCAGCAGCCGGGGACTAGCGGGAGGAATGGCCGGCAATGAGCAGTTCTTC.

This sequence joins TRBV28 and TRBJ2-3, with 10 bases identical to TRBD2. CDR1 is MDHEN and CDR2 is SYDVKM in the germline V gene. The CDR3 extends over 18 amino acids. Trimming took 2 bases from V and 0 from J; bases not matched to a gene: 8. As DNA, the CDR3 is TGTGCCAGCAGTTTAATATCTAGCGGGAGCCTAAGCACAGATACGCAGTATTTT. This gives the protein CASSLISSGSLSTDTQYF.

The V gene is TRBV9, the J gene TRBJ2-7; possible D gene TRBD2, 6 bases. The germline CDR1 and CDR2 sequences are SGDLS and YYNGEE. V was cut by 3 bases and J by 3 bases, with 13 bases left in between. This CDR3 region has 14 residues. CDR3 sequence reads: CASSAGWGDYEQYF. The DNA of the CDR3 is TGTGCCAGCAGCGCGGGTTGGGGGGACTACGAGCAGTACTTC.

The V and J genes are TRBV9 and TRBJ1-3, with TRBD1 as a possible D gene (6 bases). The V end was cut by 3 bases, the J end by 6 bases, with 10 bases between. Germline values: CDR1 SGDLS, CDR2 YYNGEE. The CDR3 totals 13 residues. The CDR3 here is CASSETGINTIYF. The CDR3 bases are TGTGCCAGCAGCGAGACAGGAATAAACACCATATATTTT.

The chain is built from TRBV6-1 and TRBJ1-2, with 7 bases lining up with TRBD1. The CDR3 loop spans 16 amino acids. V trimming: 0 bases; J trimming: 7 bases; junction bases outside the gene matches: 11. Germline CDR1 MNHNS, CDR2 SASEGT. The CDR3 sequence: CASSEAATGLFSGYTF. In DNA form, the CDR3 reads TGTGCCAGCAGTGAAGCTGCGACAGGGCTTTTCAGTGGCTACACCTTC.

The chain combines TRBV29-1 with TRBJ1-2, with D possibly matching TRBD1 (5 bases). The CDR3 extends over 13 amino acids. The germline gives CDR1 SQVTM, CDR2 ANQGSEA. V was trimmed by 4 bases and J by 3 bases, leaving 12 bases between them. CDR3 DNA: TGCAGCGTTGCGGGGGTGGATGACTATGGCTACACCTTC. Translating it yields CSVAGVDDYGYTF. The variable domain in full, with the rest retrieved from reference TRBV29-1 and TRBJ1-2, is SAVISQKPSRDICQRGTSLTIQCQVDSQVTMMFWYRQQPGQSLTLIATANQGSEATYESGFVIDKFPISRPNLTFSTLTVSNMSPEDSSIYLCSVAGVDDYGYTFGSGTRLTVV.

The CDR3 sequence is CASTGTGHVLTF. In nucleotides, the CDR3 is TGTGCCTCGACCGGGACAGGGCACGTCCTGACTTTC. This sequence joins TRBV30 and TRBJ2-6, with 9 bases identical to TRBD1. CDR1 and CDR2 (germline): GTSNPN, SVGIG (reference sequence). The V segment lost 7 bases and the J segment 11 bases; nucleotides outside the gene matches: 6. The CDR3 has 12 amino acids.

V is TRBV5-4 and J is TRBJ2-7, with D possibly matching TRBD1 (5 bases). The germline V and J ends were trimmed by 0 bases and 2 bases, with 6 bases remaining between them. Germline CDR1 and CDR2: SGHNT and YYREEE (reference sequence). The CDR3 covers 13 residues. The CDR3 sequence: CASSLAGTYEQYF. The CDR3 region has the DNA TGTGCCAGCAGCTTGGCAGGGACCTACGAGCAGTACTTC.